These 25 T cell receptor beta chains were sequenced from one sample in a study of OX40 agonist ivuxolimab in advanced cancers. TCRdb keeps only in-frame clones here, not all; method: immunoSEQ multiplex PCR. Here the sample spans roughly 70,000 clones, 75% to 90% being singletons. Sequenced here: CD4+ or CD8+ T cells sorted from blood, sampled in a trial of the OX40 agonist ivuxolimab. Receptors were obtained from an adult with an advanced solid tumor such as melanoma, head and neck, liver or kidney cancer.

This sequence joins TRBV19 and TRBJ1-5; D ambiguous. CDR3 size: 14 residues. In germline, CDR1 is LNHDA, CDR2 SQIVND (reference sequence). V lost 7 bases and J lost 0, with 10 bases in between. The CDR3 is CASKAEHSNQPQHF. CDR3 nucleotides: TGTGCCAGTAAGGCAGAACATAGCAATCAGCCCCAGCATTTT.

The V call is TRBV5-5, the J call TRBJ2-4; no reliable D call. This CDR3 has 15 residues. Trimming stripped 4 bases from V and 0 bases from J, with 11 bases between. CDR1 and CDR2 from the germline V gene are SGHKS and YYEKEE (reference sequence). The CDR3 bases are TGTGCCAGCAGCCCTGGTCGAGGAGCCAAAAACATTCAGTACTTC. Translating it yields CASSPGRGAKNIQYF.

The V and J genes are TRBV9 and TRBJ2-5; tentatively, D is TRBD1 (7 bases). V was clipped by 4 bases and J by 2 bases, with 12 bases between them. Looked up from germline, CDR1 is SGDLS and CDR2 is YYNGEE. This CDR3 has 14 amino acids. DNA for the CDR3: TGTGCCAGCAGCCCAGGGGGGATTCAAGAGACCCAGTACTTC. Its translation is CASSPGGIQETQYF.

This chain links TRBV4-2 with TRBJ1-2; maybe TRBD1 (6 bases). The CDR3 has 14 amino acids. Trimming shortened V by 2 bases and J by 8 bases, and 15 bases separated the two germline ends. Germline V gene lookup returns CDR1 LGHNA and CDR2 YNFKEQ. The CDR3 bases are TGTGCCAGCAGCCAACCAGACAGGCAACTGGGCTACACCTTC. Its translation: CASSQPDRQLGYTF.

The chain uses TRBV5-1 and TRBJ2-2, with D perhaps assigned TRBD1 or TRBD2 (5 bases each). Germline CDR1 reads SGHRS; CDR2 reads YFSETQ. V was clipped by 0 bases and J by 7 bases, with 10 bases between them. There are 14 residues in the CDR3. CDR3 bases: TGCGCCAGCAGCTTGGCGGGACGGGGCGGGGAGCTGTTTTTT. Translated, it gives CASSLAGRGGELFF.

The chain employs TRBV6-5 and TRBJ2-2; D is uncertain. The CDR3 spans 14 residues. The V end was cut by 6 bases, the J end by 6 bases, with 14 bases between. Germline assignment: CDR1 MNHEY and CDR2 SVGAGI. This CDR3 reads CASRPGEVAGELFF. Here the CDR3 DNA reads TGTGCCAGCAGGCCTGGAGAAGTGGCCGGGGAGCTGTTTTTT.

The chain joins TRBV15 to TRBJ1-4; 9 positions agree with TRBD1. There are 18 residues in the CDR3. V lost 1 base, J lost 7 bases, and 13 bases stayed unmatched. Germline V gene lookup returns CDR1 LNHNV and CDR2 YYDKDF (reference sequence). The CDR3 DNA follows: TGTGCCACCAGCAGAGTCCGGGGACAGGGCTCTAGCGGTGAAAAACTGTTTTTT. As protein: CATSRVRGQGSSGEKLFF. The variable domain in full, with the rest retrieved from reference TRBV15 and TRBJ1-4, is DAMVIQNPRYQVTQFGKPVTLSCSQTLNHNVMYWYQQKSSQAPKLLFHYYDKDFNNEADTPDNFQSRRPNTSFCFLDIRSPGLGDTAMYLCATSRVRGQGSSGEKLFFGSGTQLSVL.

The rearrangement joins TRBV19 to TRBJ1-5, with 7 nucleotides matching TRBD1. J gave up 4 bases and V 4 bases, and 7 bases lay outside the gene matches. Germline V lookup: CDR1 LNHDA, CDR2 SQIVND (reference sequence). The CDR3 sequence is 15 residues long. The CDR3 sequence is CASSNRDSRNQPQHF. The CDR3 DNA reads TGTGCCAGTAGTAACCGGGACAGCCGAAATCAGCCCCAGCATTTT.

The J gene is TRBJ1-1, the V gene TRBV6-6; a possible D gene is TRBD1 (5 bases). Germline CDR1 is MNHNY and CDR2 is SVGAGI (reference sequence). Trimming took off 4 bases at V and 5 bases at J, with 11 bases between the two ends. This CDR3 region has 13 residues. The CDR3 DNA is TGTGCCAGCAGTTTCCAGGGTGGGACTGAAGCTTTCTTT. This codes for CASSFQGGTEAFF.

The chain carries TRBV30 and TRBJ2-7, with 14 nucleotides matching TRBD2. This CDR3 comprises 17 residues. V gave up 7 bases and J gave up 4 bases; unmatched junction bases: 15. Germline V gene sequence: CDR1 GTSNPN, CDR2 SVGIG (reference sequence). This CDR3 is CAFRGTSGRIRNYEQYF. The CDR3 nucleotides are TGTGCCTTCAGGGGGACTAGCGGGAGAATACGTAATTACGAGCAGTACTTC.

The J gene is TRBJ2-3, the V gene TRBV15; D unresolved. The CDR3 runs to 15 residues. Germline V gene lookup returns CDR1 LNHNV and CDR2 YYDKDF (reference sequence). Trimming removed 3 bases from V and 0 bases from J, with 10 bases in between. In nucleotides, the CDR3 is TGTGCCACCAGCAGTAGGTCAATTAGCACAGATACGCAGTATTTT. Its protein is CATSSRSISTDTQYF.

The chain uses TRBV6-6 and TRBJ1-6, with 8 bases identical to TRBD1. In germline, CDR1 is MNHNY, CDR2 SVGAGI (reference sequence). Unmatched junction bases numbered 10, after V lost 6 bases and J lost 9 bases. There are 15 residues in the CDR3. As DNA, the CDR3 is TGTGCCAGCAGCCTATCCGGACAGGGCAGTTCACCCCTCCACTTT. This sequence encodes CASSLSGQGSSPLHF.

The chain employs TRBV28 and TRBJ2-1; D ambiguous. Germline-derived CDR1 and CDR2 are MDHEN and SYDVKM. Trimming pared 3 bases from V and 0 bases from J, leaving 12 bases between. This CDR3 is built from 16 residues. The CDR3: CASSLTSAGSYNEQFF. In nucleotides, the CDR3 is TGTGCCAGCAGTTTGACGAGTGCTGGCTCCTACAATGAGCAGTTCTTC.

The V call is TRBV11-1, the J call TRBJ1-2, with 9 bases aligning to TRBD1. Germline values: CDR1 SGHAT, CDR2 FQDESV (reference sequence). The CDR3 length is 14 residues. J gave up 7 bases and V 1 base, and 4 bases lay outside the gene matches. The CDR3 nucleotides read TGTGCCAGCAGCTTAGGACAGGGGGAAGCTGGCTACACCTTC. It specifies CASSLGQGEAGYTF.

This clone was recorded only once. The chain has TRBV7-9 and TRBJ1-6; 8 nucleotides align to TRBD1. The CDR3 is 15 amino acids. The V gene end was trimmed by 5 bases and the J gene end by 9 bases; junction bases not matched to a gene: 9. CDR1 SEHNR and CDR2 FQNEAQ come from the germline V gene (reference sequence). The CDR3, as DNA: TGTGCCAGCAGCCCTTGGACAGGGCTTAGTTCACCCCTCCACTTT. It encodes CASSPWTGLSSPLHF.

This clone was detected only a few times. CDR3 protein: CASSRGQVGNYGYTF. CDR3 DNA: TGTGCCAGCTCACGAGGACAGGTCGGGAACTATGGCTACACCTTC. The chain uses TRBV18 and TRBJ1-2, with 7 nucleotides matching TRBD1. CDR3 length: 15 amino acids. Looked up from germline, CDR1 is KGHSH and CDR2 is LQKENI. The trim removed 4 bases at V and 2 bases at J, leaving 7 bases unmatched.

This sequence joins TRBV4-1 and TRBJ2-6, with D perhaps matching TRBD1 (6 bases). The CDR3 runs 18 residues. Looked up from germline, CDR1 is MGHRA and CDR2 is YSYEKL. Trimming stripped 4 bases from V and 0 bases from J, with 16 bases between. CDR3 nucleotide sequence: TGCGCCAGCAGCCTCCGACAGGAAATAAGCTCTGGGGCCAACGTCCTGACTTTC. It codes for CASSLRQEISSGANVLTF.

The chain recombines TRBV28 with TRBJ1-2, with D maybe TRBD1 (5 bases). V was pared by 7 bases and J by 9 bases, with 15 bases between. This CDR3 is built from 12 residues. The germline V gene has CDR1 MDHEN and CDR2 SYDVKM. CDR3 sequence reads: CASTTGGVRYTF. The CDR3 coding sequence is TGTGCCAGCACCACCGGGGGGGTTCGCTACACCTTC.

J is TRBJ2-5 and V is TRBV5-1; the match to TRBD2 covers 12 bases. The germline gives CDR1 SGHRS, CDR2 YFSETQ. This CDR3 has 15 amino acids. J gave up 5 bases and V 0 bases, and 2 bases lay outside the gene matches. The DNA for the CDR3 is TGCGCCAGCAGCTTGGCGGGACTAGCGGGTGAGACCCAGTACTTC. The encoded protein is CASSLAGLAGETQYF.

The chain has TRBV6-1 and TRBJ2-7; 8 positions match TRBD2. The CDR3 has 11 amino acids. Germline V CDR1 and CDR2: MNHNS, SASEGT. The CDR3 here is CASRGAGASSV. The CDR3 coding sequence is TGTGCCAGCAGAGGAGCGGGGGCCAGTAGTGTC.

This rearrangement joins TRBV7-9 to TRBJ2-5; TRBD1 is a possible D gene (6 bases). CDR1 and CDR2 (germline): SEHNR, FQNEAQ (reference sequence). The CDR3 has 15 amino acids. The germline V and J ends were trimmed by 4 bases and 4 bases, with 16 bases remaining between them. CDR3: CASSYPRGAGETQYF. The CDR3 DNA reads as TGTGCCAGCAGCTACCCCAGGGGCGCCGGAGAGACCCAGTACTTC.

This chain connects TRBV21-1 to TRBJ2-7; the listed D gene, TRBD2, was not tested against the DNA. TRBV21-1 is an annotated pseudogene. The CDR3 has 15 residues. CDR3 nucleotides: TGTGCCAGCAGCAGTGGGTCACGGAGCTCCTACGAGCAGTACGTC. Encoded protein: CASSSGSRSSYEQYV.

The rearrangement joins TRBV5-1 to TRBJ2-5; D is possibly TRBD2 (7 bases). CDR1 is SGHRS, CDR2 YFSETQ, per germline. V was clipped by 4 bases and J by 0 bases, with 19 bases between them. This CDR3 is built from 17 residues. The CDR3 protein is CASSPGRAGAYQETQYF. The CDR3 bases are TGCGCCAGCAGCCCGGGGAGGGCGGGGGCGTACCAAGAGACCCAGTACTTC. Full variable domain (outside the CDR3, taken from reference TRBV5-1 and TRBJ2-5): KAGVTQTPRYLIKTRGQQVTLSCSPISGHRSVSWYQQTPGQGLQFLFEYFSETQRNKGNFPGRFSGRQFSNSRSEMNVSTLELGDSALYLCASSPGRAGAYQETQYFGPGTRLLVL.

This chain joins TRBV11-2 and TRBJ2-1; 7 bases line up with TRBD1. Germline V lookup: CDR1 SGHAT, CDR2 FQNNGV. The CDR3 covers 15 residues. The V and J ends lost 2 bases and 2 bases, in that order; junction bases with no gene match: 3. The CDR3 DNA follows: TGTGCCAGCAGCTTAAACAGGGGCCCCTACAATGAGCAGTTCTTC. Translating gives CASSLNRGPYNEQFF. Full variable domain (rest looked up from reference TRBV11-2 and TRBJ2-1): EAGVAQSPRYKIIEKRQSVAFWCNPISGHATLYWYQQILGQGPKLLIQFQNNGVVDDSQLPKDRFSAERLKGVDSTLKIQPAKLEDSAVYLCASSLNRGPYNEQFFGPGTRLTVL.

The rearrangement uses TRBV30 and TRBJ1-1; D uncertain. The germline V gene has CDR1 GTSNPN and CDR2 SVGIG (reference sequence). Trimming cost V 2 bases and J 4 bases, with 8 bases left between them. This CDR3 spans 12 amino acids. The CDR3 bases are TGTGCCTGGAGTCGGGGAGGCACTGAAGCTTTCTTT. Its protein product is CAWSRGGTEAFF.